Sequencing of this T cell receptor (beta chain) was carried out in a study of T cell repertoires in cytomegalovirus infection. Germline CDR1 SGHNT, CDR2 YYREEE (reference sequence). V was clipped by 4 bases and J by 4 bases, with 11 bases between them. The length of the CDR3 is 14 residues. TCRdb ran MiXCR on the reads and lists one entry per CDR3 protein. The sample consists of roughly 230,000 distinct CDR3 sequences, roughly 22% of them appearing once. The material sequenced was CD8+ T cells from PBMCs. The rearrangement links TRBV5-4 to TRBJ2-2; the D gene is possibly TRBD1 (6 bases). This TCR was sampled from a human donor in good health (CMV status not recorded). Some clones in this sample may be carry-over from other donors' samples. In DNA, the CDR3 is TGTGCCAGCAGCGTGGGACAACTCACCGGGGAGCTGTTTTTT. Translating gives CASSVGQLTGELFF.